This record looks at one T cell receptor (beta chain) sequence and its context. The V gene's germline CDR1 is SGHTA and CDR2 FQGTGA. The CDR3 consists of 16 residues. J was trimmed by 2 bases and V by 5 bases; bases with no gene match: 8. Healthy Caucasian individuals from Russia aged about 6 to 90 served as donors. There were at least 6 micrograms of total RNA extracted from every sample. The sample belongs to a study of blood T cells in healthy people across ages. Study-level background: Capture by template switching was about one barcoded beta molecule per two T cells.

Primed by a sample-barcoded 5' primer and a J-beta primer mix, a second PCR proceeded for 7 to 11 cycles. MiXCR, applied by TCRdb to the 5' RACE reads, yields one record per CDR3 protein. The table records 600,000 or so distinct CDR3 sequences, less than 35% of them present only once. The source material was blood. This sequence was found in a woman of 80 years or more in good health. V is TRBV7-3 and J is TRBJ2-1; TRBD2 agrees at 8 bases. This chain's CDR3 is CASSDQSGGPYNEQFF. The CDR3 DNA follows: TGTGCCAGCAGCGACCAAAGCGGGGGACCCTACAATGAGCAGTTCTTC.